The 26 T cell receptor beta chains in this list originate from one sample, sequenced in a study of identical twins. TCRdb re-called the 5' RACE reads with MiXCR, one entry per CDR3 protein. The sample has around 140,000 distinct CDR3 sequences, under 4.5% seen once. The material sequenced was memory T cells sorted from blood. The receptors here all came from a man aged 18 to 29 in good health.

This chain connects TRBV15 to TRBJ1-2; the D gene is possibly TRBD1 (5 bases). Germline V gene lookup returns CDR1 LNHNV and CDR2 YYDKDF (reference sequence). Between the trimmed V and J ends, which lost 5 bases and 5 bases, there was a span of 27 bases. The CDR3 spans 18 residues. The CDR3 nucleotides read TGTGCCACCAGCTCGGGGTGGGGCAGGGCCGGGACCGGTTATGGCTACACCTTC. Translating gives CATSSGWGRAGTGYGYTF.

This clonotype occurred many times. This chain connects TRBV14 to TRBJ1-6; no clear D. This CDR3 has 12 residues. CDR1 SGHDN and CDR2 FVKESK come from the germline V gene. V lost 4 bases, J lost 7 bases, and 5 bases lay in between. The CDR3 reads CASSLQNSPLHF. CDR3 DNA: TGTGCCAGCAGCCTTCAGAATTCACCCCTCCACTTT.

This clonotype was counted many times. The chain couples TRBV7-6 to TRBJ2-1; 12 bases map to TRBD2. The CDR3 extends over 14 amino acids. Germline V gene lookup returns CDR1 SGHVS and CDR2 FNYEAQ. J lost 9 bases, V lost 4 bases, and 4 bases had no gene match. CDR3 sequence (DNA): TGTGCCAGCAGCTCTAGCGGGAGGGCCCTTGAGCAGTTCTTC. It yields the protein CASSSSGRALEQFF.

This clonotype was observed at least ten times. The gene calls are TRBV5-1 and TRBJ2-1; 10 nucleotides agree with TRBD2. CDR3 size: 15 residues. V shed 0 bases, J shed 6 bases, and the junction held 3 bases outside the gene matches. Germline CDR1 and CDR2: SGHRS and YFSETQ. The CDR3 DNA sequence: TGCGCCAGCAGCTTGGTCCTAGCGGGAGCCAATGAGCAGTTCTTC. This translates into CASSLVLAGANEQFF.

This clonotype has a count of ten or more. V gene TRBV12-3 or TRBV12-4 combines with J gene TRBJ1-3; D is unresolved. The CDR3 sequence is 16 residues long. The V and J ends lost 7 bases and 0 bases respectively, with 16 bases between them. The CDR3: CASTQSRGPSGNTIYF. CDR3 DNA: TGTGCCAGCACTCAATCAAGAGGCCCCTCTGGAAACACCATATATTTT.

This clonotype was seen repeatedly, ten times or more. The V and J genes are TRBV7-6 and TRBJ2-3, with D possibly TRBD2 on 5 matching bases. This CDR3 has 13 residues. Trimming removed 4 bases from V and 5 bases from J, with 10 bases in between. Germline V gene lookup returns CDR1 SGHVS and CDR2 FNYEAQ. The CDR3 DNA follows: TGTGCCAGCAGCTCTTTACGGGGAGATACGCAGTATTTT. It encodes CASSSLRGDTQYF.

V gene TRBV30 combines with J gene TRBJ2-7, with 7 bases identical to TRBD2. This CDR3 is built from 14 residues. Losses at the gene ends were 2 bases for V and 3 bases for J; bases not matched to a gene: 7. Germline assignment: CDR1 GTSNPN and CDR2 SVGIG (reference sequence). The CDR3 bases are TGTGCCTGGAGTCGATTACCGGGGGGCTACGAGCAGTACTTC. As protein: CAWSRLPGGYEQYF.

Ten or more counts support this clonotype. This chain's CDR3 is CASSSGLAANTGELFF. The CDR3 region has the DNA TGTGCCAGCAGCTCGGGACTAGCGGCGAACACCGGGGAGCTGTTTTTT. The V and J genes are TRBV5-5 and TRBJ2-2; 11 nucleotides match TRBD2. Per germline, CDR1 SGHKS and CDR2 YYEKEE (reference sequence). The CDR3 loop spans 16 amino acids. J lost 0 bases, V lost 3 bases, and 1 base had no gene match.

This clonotype showed up many times. The chain is built from TRBV4-3 and TRBJ1-4, with D possibly being TRBD1 (6 bases). Trimming left V 1 base short and J 7 bases short, with 16 bases between. CDR3 length equals 16 residues. CDR1 and CDR2 from the germline V gene are LGHNA and YSLEER. Written as DNA, the CDR3 is TGCGCCAGCAGCCAAGTCGGAGGCAGGGGAGGTGAAAAACTGTTTTTT. Amino acid sequence: CASSQVGGRGGEKLFF.

The sample holds many counts of this clonotype. This chain joins TRBV14 and TRBJ2-2; TRBD1 is a possible D gene (5 bases). The CDR3 has 14 residues. The ends were cut back, 3 bases at V and 4 bases at J, with 9 bases in the middle. Germline CDR1 SGHDN, CDR2 FVKESK. The CDR3, as DNA: TGTGCCAGCAGCCAGCTGACAGTCACCGGGGAGCTGTTTTTT. It codes for CASSQLTVTGELFF.

The chain couples TRBV6-6 to TRBJ2-1; TRBD1 might be the D (5 bases). Trimming left V 6 bases short and J 16 bases short, with 19 bases between. This CDR3 is built from 12 residues. Germline V gene data show CDR1 as MNHNY and CDR2 as SVGAGI (reference sequence). CDR3 nucleotide sequence: TGTGCCAGCAGCGATCAGGGTCCGCCACCTTTCTTC. It encodes CASSDQGPPPFF.

This clonotype came up a few times. The chain recombines TRBV29-1 with TRBJ2-7; D remains unclear. V dropped 4 bases and J dropped 0 bases, with 13 bases sitting between them. In germline, CDR1 is SQVTM, CDR2 ANQGSEA. This CDR3 has 14 residues. The CDR3 DNA reads as TGCAGCGTTGCAGGAAACCTCTACTCCTACGAGCAGTACTTC. Translated, it gives CSVAGNLYSYEQYF.

This clonotype was observed at least ten times. The chain links TRBV6-5 to TRBJ2-3; 9 nucleotides agree with TRBD2. The ends lost 0 bases at V and 4 bases at J; junction bases unmatched: 5. This CDR3 has 16 amino acids. CDR1 MNHEY and CDR2 SVGAGI come from the germline V gene. This CDR3 reads CASSYSPAGGADTQYF. CDR3 sequence (DNA): TGTGCCAGCAGTTACTCGCCAGCGGGAGGCGCAGATACGCAGTATTTT.

This clonotype showed up many times. V usage is TRBV5-1 and J usage is TRBJ2-1; D tentatively reads TRBD1 or TRBD2 (5 bases each). The CDR3 is made up of 14 amino acids. Per germline, CDR1 SGHRS and CDR2 YFSETQ. Trimming took 4 bases from V and 3 from J, leaving 11 bases between them. For the CDR3, the DNA is TGCGCCAGCAGCGAGGGGTTGGGCTACAATGAGCAGTTCTTC. Its protein product is CASSEGLGYNEQFF.

Many counts were recorded for this clonotype. The V gene is TRBV7-2, the J gene TRBJ2-1, with D perhaps matching TRBD1 or TRBD2 (5 bases each). Germline V lookup: CDR1 SGHTA, CDR2 FQGNSA. V was trimmed by 1 base and J by 10 bases, leaving 8 bases between them. The CDR3 runs to 12 residues. The CDR3 DNA follows: TGTGCCAGCAGCTTAGGGGGCGGGGAGCAGTTCTTC. Residues: CASSLGGGEQFF.

This clonotype was seen ten or more times. This sequence joins TRBV4-2 and TRBJ2-7; a possible D gene is TRBD2 (6 bases). V shed 1 base and J shed 4 bases, with 11 bases lying between them. The CDR3 spans 14 residues. Germline lookup yields CDR1 LGHNA and CDR2 YNFKEQ. In nucleotides, the CDR3 is TGTGCCAGCAGCCAAGGTGATAGCGGTTACGAGCAGTACGTC. Its protein product is CASSQGDSGYEQYV.

This clonotype showed up many times. The chain joins TRBV10-2 to TRBJ2-7, with D perhaps TRBD1 (5 bases). Germline V lookup: CDR1 WSHSY, CDR2 SAAADI. The length of the CDR3 is 13 residues. V lost 6 bases, J lost 2 bases, and 11 bases lay in between. This chain's CDR3 is CASRDSATYEQYV. The CDR3 DNA follows: TGCGCCAGCAGAGACAGCGCAACCTACGAGCAGTACGTC.

This clonotype was recorded at least ten times. CDR3 bases: TGTGCCACCAGCAGAGATTCCGGTAATGAGCAGTTCTTC. Translation gives CATSRDSGNEQFF. The genes are TRBV15 and TRBJ2-1, with D unresolved. Trimming cost V 0 bases and J 7 bases, with 7 bases left between them. Germline values: CDR1 LNHNV, CDR2 YYDKDF (reference sequence). The CDR3 has 13 residues.

This clonotype was recorded many times. This rearrangement joins TRBV12-3 or TRBV12-4 to TRBJ2-1; the match to TRBD2 covers 8 bases. The CDR3 length is 13 residues. The ends lost 6 bases at V and 7 bases at J; junction bases unmatched: 5. CDR3 in DNA: TGTGCCAGCAGAGCGGGAGTGAGGAATGAGCAGTTCTTC. This codes for CASRAGVRNEQFF.

This clonotype was counted ten times or more. V usage is TRBV5-4 and J usage is TRBJ2-7; D remains unclear. The CDR3 has 16 amino acids. Between the trimmed V and J ends, which lost 3 bases and 4 bases, there was a span of 20 bases. Germline V CDR1 and CDR2: SGHNT, YYREEE (reference sequence). CDR3 residues: CASSYHLQRWEYEQYV. The CDR3, as DNA: TGTGCCAGCAGCTACCACCTACAGCGCTGGGAATACGAGCAGTACGTC.

The chain uses TRBV12-3 or TRBV12-4 and TRBJ2-7; D might be TRBD1 (5 bases). The CDR3 length is 13 residues. The ends were cut back, 3 bases at V and 7 bases at J, with 13 bases in the middle. CDR3 DNA: TGTGCCAGCAGTTTGGGCAGGGTGGGAGAGCAGTACTTC. Translating it yields CASSLGRVGEQYF.

This clonotype was seen at least ten times. The chain joins TRBV24-1 to TRBJ2-7; no reliable D call. This CDR3 region has 9 residues. Germline CDR1 reads KGHDR; CDR2 reads SFDVKD. V was clipped by 7 bases and J by 7 bases, with 4 bases between them. This CDR3 is CATRSEQYV. DNA of the CDR3: TGTGCCACCAGGTCGGAGCAGTACGTC.

This clonotype was picked up many times. J is TRBJ2-5 and V is TRBV14; D is uncertain. V lost 5 bases and J lost 4, with 11 bases in between. The CDR3 length is 13 residues. Per the germline V gene, CDR1 is SGHDN and CDR2 is FVKESK. CDR3 in amino acids: CASSTTLGETQYF. The CDR3 nucleotides read TGTGCCAGCAGCACGACTCTAGGAGAGACCCAGTACTTC.

In this sample, this clonotype turned up many times. The chain uses TRBV3-1 and TRBJ1-2; D is undetermined. Germline V gene sequence: CDR1 LGHDT, CDR2 YNNKEL (reference sequence). Trimming took 2 bases from V and 2 from J, leaving 6 bases between them. This CDR3 has 13 amino acids. CDR3 in DNA: TGTGCCAGCAGCCAACAGGCCAACTATGGCTACACCTTC. Amino acids: CASSQQANYGYTF.

This clonotype was seen repeatedly, ten times or more. V and J are TRBV27 and TRBJ1-2; D may be TRBD1 (6 bases). The CDR3 length is 15 residues. Trimming removed 3 bases from V and 5 bases from J, with 16 bases in between. The germline CDR1 and CDR2 sequences are MNHEY and SMNVEV (reference sequence). CDR3 in DNA: TGTGCCAGCAGTTTCCGGGCAGGGGATTGGTATGGCTACACCTTC. Translated: CASSFRAGDWYGYTF.

This clonotype has ten or more counts. The chain combines TRBV28 with TRBJ1-1, with 7 bases that match TRBD1. Unmatched junction bases numbered 5, after V lost 2 bases and J lost 5 bases. This CDR3 contains 14 residues. Germline values: CDR1 MDHEN, CDR2 SYDVKM. CDR3 nucleotide sequence: TGTGCCAGCAGTTTAGAGGGGGCTTGGACTGAAGCTTTCTTT. Translation gives CASSLEGAWTEAFF. The full variable domain, its missing parts supplied by reference TRBV28 and TRBJ1-1, is DVKVTQSSRYLVKRTGEKVFLECVQDMDHENMFWYRQDPGLGLRLIYFSYDVKMKEKGDIPEGYSVSREKKERFSLILESASTNQTSMYLCASSLEGAWTEAFFGQGTRLTVV.